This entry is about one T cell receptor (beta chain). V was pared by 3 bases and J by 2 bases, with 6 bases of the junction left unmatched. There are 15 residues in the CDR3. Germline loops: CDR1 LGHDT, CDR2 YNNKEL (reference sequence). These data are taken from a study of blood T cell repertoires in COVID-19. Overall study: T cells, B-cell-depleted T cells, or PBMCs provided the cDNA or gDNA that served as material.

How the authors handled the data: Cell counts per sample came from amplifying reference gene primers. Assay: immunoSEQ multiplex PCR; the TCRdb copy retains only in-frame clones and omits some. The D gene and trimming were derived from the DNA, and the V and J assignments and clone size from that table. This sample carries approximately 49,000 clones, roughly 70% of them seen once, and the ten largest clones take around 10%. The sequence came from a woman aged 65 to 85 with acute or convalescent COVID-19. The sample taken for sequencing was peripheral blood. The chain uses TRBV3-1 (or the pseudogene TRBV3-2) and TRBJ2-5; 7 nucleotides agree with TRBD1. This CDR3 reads CASSQLGQEQETQYF. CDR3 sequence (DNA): TGTGCCAGCAGCCAGCTAGGACAGGAACAAGAGACCCAGTACTTC.